The 28 T cell receptor beta chains below all came from one sample that was sequenced in a study of shared T cell receptors in the human thymus. Using immunoSEQ multiplex PCR, the repertoire was profiled, and TCRdb retains in-frame clones only, with some absent. Among hundreds of thousands of clones listed, about 80% were seen once. These data were also reused for a study on human thymus T cells.

The sample was thymocytes. The source is a boy younger than two with a congenital heart defect.

The J gene is TRBJ2-7, the V gene TRBV11-3; 8 bases are a match to TRBD2. The ends lost 4 bases at V and 6 bases at J; junction bases unmatched: 5. Per germline, CDR1 SGHNT and CDR2 YENEEA. The CDR3 totals 13 residues. CDR3 amino acids: CASSSRRGGEQYF. The CDR3, as DNA: TGTGCCAGCAGCTCCCGCCGGGGGGGCGAGCAGTACTTC.

The chain is built from TRBV4-1 and TRBJ2-7; 9 nucleotides line up with TRBD2. The trim removed 0 bases at V and 4 bases at J, leaving 4 bases unmatched. Germline V gives CDR1 MGHRA, CDR2 YSYEKL. The CDR3 is 15 amino acids. CDR3 sequence: CASSQEGTSLYEQYF. DNA for the CDR3: TGCGCCAGCAGCCAAGAAGGGACTAGCCTTTACGAGCAGTACTTC.

The rearrangement uses TRBV6-5 and TRBJ1-1, with 8 positions matching TRBD1. The germline gives CDR1 MNHEY, CDR2 SVGAGI. V shed 9 bases, J shed 4 bases, and the junction held 10 bases outside the gene matches. The CDR3 extends over 14 amino acids. The CDR3: CASCQGACVTEAFF. Here the CDR3 DNA reads TGTGCCAGTTGTCAGGGGGCCTGTGTCACTGAAGCTTTCTTT.

This clone occurred a few times. This chain links TRBV25-1 with TRBJ1-2; 8 bases align to TRBD1. The CDR3 is made up of 15 amino acids. CDR1 MGHDK and CDR2 SYGVNS come from the germline V gene. Germline trimming cut 2 bases from V and 3 bases from J; bases unmatched to any gene: 5. CDR3 sequence (DNA): TGTGCCAGCAGTGAACAGGGGGCGGCGGACTATGGCTACACCTTC. Residues: CASSEQGAADYGYTF.

The chain combines TRBV5-8 with TRBJ1-4; D gene unclear. Trimming pared 3 bases from V and 0 bases from J, leaving 6 bases between. This CDR3 region has 14 residues. CDR1 is SGHTS and CDR2 is YDEGEE in the germline V gene. CDR3 sequence: CASSSRSTNEKLFF. In nucleotides, the CDR3 is TGTGCCAGCAGCTCGCGGTCAACTAATGAAAAACTGTTTTTT. Using reference TRBV5-8 and TRBJ1-4 for the parts outside the CDR3, the full variable domain is EAGVTQSPTHLIKTRGQQATLRCSPISGHTSVYWYQQALGLGLQFLLWYDEGEERNRGNFPPRFSGRQFPNYSSELNVNALELEDSALYLCASSSRSTNEKLFFGSGTQLSVL.

J is TRBJ2-1 and V is TRBV29-1, with 9 bases fitting TRBD2. After removal of 5 bases from V and 7 bases from J, the junction contained 12 bases not matched to a gene. Germline assignment: CDR1 SQVTM and CDR2 ANQGSEA. The CDR3 totals 15 residues. In nucleotides, the CDR3 is TGCAGCGTTCAACCTGCCGGGACTAGCTTAAATGAGCAGTTCTTC. Amino acid sequence: CSVQPAGTSLNEQFF.

This clone was recorded once. The chain links TRBV4-1 to TRBJ1-1, with no clear D. CDR3 size: 16 residues. From germline, CDR1 is MGHRA and CDR2 YSYEKL. The V end lost 4 bases, the J end lost 7 bases, and 22 bases lay between the germline ends. CDR3 residues: CASSPPPGSRYVEAFF. In nucleotides, the CDR3 is TGCGCCAGCAGCCCCCCCCCGGGAAGCCGATATGTTGAAGCTTTCTTT.

V and J are TRBV1 and TRBJ1-3. TRBV1 is listed as a pseudogene. This CDR3 has 16 residues. CDR3 DNA sequence: TGCACCAGCAGCCAAGGGCGGGAGCTCTCTGGAAACACCATATATTTT. Protein sequence: CTSSQGRELSGNTIYF.

The genes are TRBV7-2 and TRBJ2-3; TRBD2 aligns across 8 bases. Trimming cost V 4 bases and J 4 bases; bases outside gene matches: 4. The germline V gene has CDR1 SGHTA and CDR2 FQGNSA. The CDR3 runs 14 residues. This CDR3 reads CASSSGGLADTQYF. CDR3 nucleotides: TGTGCCAGCAGCTCCGGGGGACTAGCAGATACGCAGTATTTT.

The V call is TRBV5-8, the J call TRBJ2-5; 13 bases are a match to TRBD2. CDR1 and CDR2 from the germline V gene are SGHTS and YDEGEE. With V trimmed by 4 bases and J by 3 bases, 9 bases remained unmatched. This CDR3 is built from 17 residues. The CDR3 spells CASSTTSGRVGKETQYF. CDR3 DNA: TGTGCCAGCAGCACTACTAGCGGGAGGGTCGGGAAAGAGACCCAGTACTTC.

CDR3: CASSRTRQNTEAFF. The CDR3, as DNA: TGCGCCAGCAGCCGGACACGGCAGAACACTGAAGCTTTCTTT. The chain uses TRBV4-3 and TRBJ1-1, with D perhaps TRBD1 (5 bases). Trimming took off 4 bases at V and 1 base at J, with 10 bases between the two ends. Germline V lookup: CDR1 LGHNA, CDR2 YSLEER. The CDR3 has 14 amino acids.

This chain links TRBV5-6 with TRBJ2-7, with 10 bases lining up with TRBD2. The V and J ends lost 5 bases and 0 bases, in that order; junction bases with no gene match: 11. Germline CDR1 SGHDT, CDR2 YYEEEE. The CDR3 extends over 17 amino acids. In DNA, the CDR3 is TGTGCCAGCAGTTATCCGGGACTAGCGCCACACTCCTACGAGCAGTACTTC. As protein: CASSYPGLAPHSYEQYF.

The rearrangement uses TRBV7-6 and TRBJ2-3; 9 bases map to TRBD2. Germline CDR1 is SGHVS and CDR2 is FNYEAQ. V dropped 5 bases and J dropped 4; count of bases not matched to a gene: 13. The CDR3 runs 17 residues. The CDR3 sequence: CASSDIVAGVRPDTQYF. The CDR3 DNA reads as TGTGCCAGCAGCGATATAGTAGCGGGAGTGCGGCCAGATACGCAGTATTTT.

This rearrangement joins TRBV19 to TRBJ2-7, with D possibly being TRBD2 (5 bases). V was pared by 5 bases and J by 4 bases, with 15 bases between. CDR1 is LNHDA, CDR2 SQIVND, per germline (reference sequence). The CDR3 consists of 14 residues. The CDR3, as DNA: TGTGCCAGTAGTCCCCCGGGTAGGGAGTACGAGCAGTACTTC. Translating it yields CASSPPGREYEQYF.

This clone has only a few counts. This sequence joins TRBV7-2 and TRBJ2-5; 7 positions match TRBD1. This CDR3 is 14 amino acids long. Germline CDR1 reads SGHTA; CDR2 reads FQGNSA. J lost 5 bases, V lost 1 base, and 4 bases had no gene match. The CDR3 coding sequence is TGTGCCAGCAGCTTAGGGACAGGCGGGGAGACCCAGTACTTC. Its translation is CASSLGTGGETQYF.

V gene TRBV4-1 combines with J gene TRBJ2-2; D not resolved. V lost 1 base, J lost 5 bases, and 8 bases lay in between. The CDR3 runs 14 residues. Per germline, CDR1 MGHRA and CDR2 YSYEKL. This CDR3 reads CASSQAYGTGELFF. The CDR3 DNA reads TGCGCCAGCAGCCAAGCTTACGGTACCGGGGAGCTGTTTTTT.

The chain carries TRBV4-2 and TRBJ2-7, with 9 bases matching TRBD1. Germline lookup yields CDR1 LGHNA and CDR2 YNFKEQ. V trimming: 5 bases; J trimming: 2 bases; junction bases outside the gene matches: 4. CDR3 size: 14 residues. In DNA form, the CDR3 reads TGTGCCAGCAGCGCCCGGGACAGGGCCTACGAGCAGTACTTC. It yields the protein CASSARDRAYEQYF.

J is TRBJ1-2 and V is TRBV6-5; D possibly corresponds to TRBD1 (6 bases). The germline V and J ends were trimmed by 5 bases and 8 bases, with 15 bases remaining between them. Germline V gene data show CDR1 as MNHEY and CDR2 as SVGAGI. The CDR3 totals 13 residues. The CDR3 is CASSQRGTGGYTF. CDR3 nucleotides: TGTGCCAGCAGTCAGAGGGGGACCGGCGGCTACACCTTC.

The CDR3 loop reads CASSQGEQAGCDTQYF. The CDR3 coding sequence is TGTGCCAGCAGCCAAGGTGAACAGGCCGGGTGTGATACGCAGTATTTT. This chain links TRBV14 with TRBJ2-3; tentative D call: TRBD1 (5 bases). Between the trimmed V and J ends, which lost 1 base and 6 bases, there was a span of 17 bases. This CDR3 spans 16 amino acids. Looked up from germline, CDR1 is SGHDN and CDR2 is FVKESK. The full variable domain, rest sourced from reference TRBV14 and TRBJ2-3, is EAGVTQFPSHSVIEKGQTVTLRCDPISGHDNLYWYRRVMGKEIKFLLHFVKESKQDESGMPNNRFLAERTGGTYSTLKVQPAELEDSGVYFCASSQGEQAGCDTQYFGPGTRLTVL.

This clone was counted once. V gene TRBV11-2 combines with J gene TRBJ2-7, with 8 bases lining up with TRBD1. The CDR3 loop spans 15 amino acids. V gave up 6 bases and J gave up 2 bases; unmatched junction bases: 9. Germline V gene sequence: CDR1 SGHAT, CDR2 FQNNGV. The CDR3 here is CASRRKGQVTYEQYF. CDR3 DNA sequence: TGTGCCAGCAGGAGGAAGGGACAGGTTACCTACGAGCAGTACTTC. Based on the CDR3 plus reference TRBV11-2 and TRBJ2-7, the full variable domain is EAGVAQSPRYKIIEKRQSVAFWCNPISGHATLYWYQQILGQGPKLLIQFQNNGVVDDSQLPKDRFSAERLKGVDSTLKIQPAKLEDSAVYLCASRRKGQVTYEQYFGPGTRLTVT.

A remark on this clone: One end of the junction is discordant with germline, which a read error may explain. The chain carries TRBV5-4 and TRBJ1-1; D possibly corresponds to TRBD1 (5 bases). The V gene's germline CDR1 is SGHNT and CDR2 YYREEE (reference sequence). This CDR3 region has 14 residues. CDR3 nucleotides: TGTGCCAGCAGCGAACCCGGGGGTGTTACTGAAGCTTCCTTT. Amino acid sequence: CASSEPGGVTEASF.

The rearrangement joins TRBV4-2 to TRBJ2-7, with TRBD2 as a possible D gene (5 bases). The CDR3 consists of 16 residues. Germline V gene lookup returns CDR1 LGHNA and CDR2 YNFKEQ. Deletions cut 1 base from V and 3 bases from J, with 16 bases between. The CDR3 sequence is CASSQGRNGIVYEQYF. The CDR3 DNA reads as TGTGCCAGCAGCCAAGGTCGTAACGGGATCGTCTACGAGCAGTACTTC.

As DNA, the CDR3 is TGCGCCAGCAGCTCCTCTGCTAACCCAGTGACTAGCGGGAGTTACGAGCAGTACTTC. Translating gives CASSSSANPVTSGSYEQYF. J is TRBJ2-7 and V is TRBV5-1, with 12 bases fitting TRBD2. The germline V gene encodes CDR1 SGHRS and CDR2 YFSETQ. V was clipped by 3 bases and J by 4 bases; unmatched bases: 17. The CDR3 totals 19 residues.

The rearrangement uses TRBV20-1 and TRBJ1-1; weak D call: TRBD1 (5 bases). The germline V gene encodes CDR1 DFQATT and CDR2 SNEGSKA (reference sequence). V gave up 2 bases and J gave up 11 bases, with 12 bases separating them. The CDR3 has 11 residues. CDR3 coding DNA: TGCAGTGCTAGACCGGGACTTACCGCTTTCTTT. It is translated as CSARPGLTAFF.

The chain couples TRBV6-5 to TRBJ2-3; D remains unclear. Germline lookup yields CDR1 MNHEY and CDR2 SVGAGI. Trimming stripped 2 bases from V and 4 bases from J, with 7 bases between. The CDR3 extends over 13 amino acids. This CDR3 reads CASSYAFPDTQYF. DNA of the CDR3: TGTGCCAGCAGTTACGCGTTCCCAGATACGCAGTATTTT.

The chain carries TRBV25-1 and TRBJ1-5; the match to TRBD1 covers 7 bases. CDR3 length: 17 amino acids. V gave up 2 bases and J gave up 0 bases; unmatched junction bases: 7. Per the germline V gene, CDR1 is MGHDK and CDR2 is SYGVNS. The CDR3 DNA reads as TGTGCCAGCAGTGAAGATGCGGGGACAGATAGCAATCAGCCCCAGCATTTT. Its protein product is CASSEDAGTDSNQPQHF.

V and J are TRBV5-1 and TRBJ1-1; D is uncertain. Between the trimmed V and J ends, which lost 0 bases and 5 bases, there was a span of 8 bases. Per the germline V gene, CDR1 is SGHRS and CDR2 is YFSETQ. The CDR3 is 13 amino acids. DNA of the CDR3: TGCGCCAGCAGCTTGGATCTCAGGACTGAAGCTTTCTTT. The encoded protein is CASSLDLRTEAFF.

The chain uses TRBV19 and TRBJ2-1, with TRBD1 as a possible D gene (6 bases). Germline CDR1 reads LNHDA; CDR2 reads SQIVND (reference sequence). The CDR3 is 15 residues long. V lost 3 bases to trimming and J lost 4 bases, with 13 bases between them. CDR3 amino acids: CASSMDSRLYNEQFF. The CDR3 region has the DNA TGTGCCAGTAGTATGGACAGCCGCTTATACAATGAGCAGTTCTTC.